The rows below give T cell receptor beta chains drawn from one sample of a study of CD8+ T cells in alopecia areata. Sequencing was performed with immunoSEQ multiplex PCR; in TCRdb, only in-frame clones are kept and a portion is missing. The sample carries some 170,000 clones, roughly 63% recorded once. This specimen consisted of CD4+ T cells sorted from blood, obtained at roughly week 58, from a patient treated with tofacitinib. The receptor set was obtained from a human donor with alopecia areata. Both conserved end residues are part of each CDR3. Fields, in order: J gene, V gene, clone size, D gene, CDR3 DNA, CDR3 protein. A D gene is named only where the DNA matches it firmly. The size field is filled for only some rows; it gives once, few, many or a size class.

J: TRBJ2-7; V: TRBV7-9; size: NA; D: TRBD1; DNA: TGTGCCAGCAGCTTAACAGGGGGCAGGTCCTACGAGCAGTACTTC; CDR3: CASSLTGGRSYEQYF
J: TRBJ1-6; V: TRBV2; size: few; D: NA; DNA: TGTGCCAGCAAAGGATCGACAGGCTTCAATTCACCCCTCCACTTT; CDR3: CASKGSTGFNSPLHF
J: TRBJ1-6; V: TRBV25-1; size: NA; D: NA; DNA: TGTGCCAGCAGGGGAGTCGCCGGTAATTCACCCCTCCACTTT; CDR3: CASRGVAGNSPLHF
J: TRBJ2-5; V: TRBV4-2; size: NA; D: TRBD2; DNA: TGTGCCAGCAGCCCCCTAGCGGGGTACCAAGAGACCCAGTACTTC; CDR3: CASSPLAGYQETQYF
J: TRBJ1-2; V: TRBV9; size: NA; D: NA; DNA: TGTGCCAGCAGCCCCGGGGGGTTTGAATATGGCTACACCTTC; CDR3: CASSPGGFEYGYTF
J: TRBJ2-5; V: TRBV5-1; size: few; D: NA; DNA: TGCGCCAGCAGCTTGCAGGAGACCCAGTACTTC; CDR3: CASSLQETQYF
J: TRBJ2-7; V: TRBV29-1; size: few; D: TRBD1; DNA: TGCAGCGCTTGGGACAGGGGTATGGTCGAGCAGTACTTC; CDR3: CSAWDRGMVEQYF
J: TRBJ1-1; V: TRBV7-2; size: few; D: TRBD1; DNA: TGTGCCAGCAGCTTAATGGGACAGGGAGGCACTGAAGCTTTCTTT; CDR3: CASSLMGQGGTEAFF
J: TRBJ2-1; V: TRBV7-9; size: few; D: NA; DNA: TGTGCCAGCAGCTTAGAGGGCTCTAGGACCATCACATACAATGAGCAGTTCTTC; CDR3: CASSLEGSRTITYNEQFF
J: TRBJ2-7; V: TRBV6-5; size: NA; D: TRBD2; DNA: TGTGCCAGCACCCCGGGGGGGGTTCGCCGCTTC; CDR3: CASTPGGVRRF
J: TRBJ2-7; V: TRBV30; size: NA; D: TRBD1; DNA: TGTGCCTGGGAGGGACAGCTCTACGAGCAGTACTTC; CDR3: CAWEGQLYEQYF
J: TRBJ2-7; V: TRBV5-1; size: few; D: NA; DNA: TGCGCCAGCAGCCCGGGAGTGGGGAGCTCCTACGAGCAGTACTTC; CDR3: CASSPGVGSSYEQYF
J: TRBJ2-7; V: TRBV7-9; size: NA; D: NA; DNA: TGTGCCAGCAGCTTAGGGCCGGGGCCCTACGAGCAGTACTTC; CDR3: CASSLGPGPYEQYF
J: TRBJ1-1; V: TRBV25-1; size: NA; D: TRBD1; DNA: TGTGCCAGCAGTGATCTCGGAGGGGGCAACACTGAAGCTTTCTTT; CDR3: CASSDLGGGNTEAFF
J: TRBJ2-3; V: TRBV7-8; size: NA; D: TRBD2; DNA: TGTGCCAGCAGCGATATAGCGGGGGGGCCCGATACGCAGTATTTT; CDR3: CASSDIAGGPDTQYF
J: TRBJ1-2; V: TRBV19; size: few; D: NA; DNA: TGTGCCAGTAGTACCGGGACCGCGTCGCTCTATGGCTACACCTTC; CDR3: CASSTGTASLYGYTF